This is a list of T cell receptor beta chains from one sample in a study of cytomegalovirus exposure and HLA in healthy donors. Sequenced by immunoSEQ multiplex PCR; TCRdb stores in-frame clones only, minus some. The sample holds about 170,000 clones; around 78% are singletons and the top ten take more than 2%. Material: PBMCs. The receptors here all came from a woman aged 25 to 39 in good health and CMV-seropositive. Each CDR3 is given with its conserved first and last residue. Each record gives: J gene, clone size, V gene, D gene, CDR3 DNA, CDR3 protein. The D gene is left open where the match is weak. Some rows mark clone size as missing; the rest say once, few, many or name a class of expanded clone.

j_gene: TRBJ2-2
abundance: once
v_gene: TRBV27
d_gene: TRBD2
CDR3nt: TGTGCCAGCAGTTCTAGCGGGGGGATCGGGGGGGAGCTGTTTTTT
CDR3aa: CASSSSGGIGGELFF

j_gene: TRBJ2-5
abundance: -
v_gene: TRBV7-2
d_gene: TRBD1
CDR3nt: TGTGCCAGCAGCTCTGACAGGGGGGCACAAGAGACCCAGTACTTC
CDR3aa: CASSSDRGAQETQYF

j_gene: TRBJ2-1
abundance: -
v_gene: TRBV30
d_gene: TRBD2
CDR3nt: TGTGCCTCGGAGACTAGCGGGGGGGCCTGGTCCTACAATGAGCAGTTCTTC
CDR3aa: CASETSGGAWSYNEQFF

j_gene: TRBJ1-2
abundance: -
v_gene: TRBV7-2
d_gene: TRBD1
CDR3nt: TGTGCCAGCAGCTTAGGGACAGGCAGCTTCTATGGCTACACCTTC
CDR3aa: CASSLGTGSFYGYTF

j_gene: TRBJ2-5
abundance: -
v_gene: TRBV5-4
d_gene: TRBD2
CDR3nt: TGTGCCAGCAGCCCTAACGGGGGGGCTCAAGAGACCCAGTACTTC
CDR3aa: CASSPNGGAQETQYF

j_gene: TRBJ2-7
abundance: -
v_gene: TRBV10-3
d_gene: TRBD1
CDR3nt: TGTGCCATCACAAGGTTGGCCCCAAGGGACAGCAACTCCTACGAGCAGTACTTC
CDR3aa: CAITRLAPRDSNSYEQYF

j_gene: TRBJ1-2
abundance: -
v_gene: TRBV29-1
d_gene: -
CDR3nt: TGCAGCGTTACGGAGACAGGTCTTTCTAACTATGGCTACACCTTC
CDR3aa: CSVTETGLSNYGYTF

j_gene: TRBJ2-7
abundance: once
v_gene: TRBV7-2
d_gene: -
CDR3nt: TGTGCCAGCAGCTTTCTCCCGGGAACCTACGAGCAGTACTTC
CDR3aa: CASSFLPGTYEQYF

j_gene: TRBJ2-1
abundance: -
v_gene: TRBV7-2
d_gene: TRBD2
CDR3nt: TGTGCCAGCAGCTTAGTCTGGGGGACTAGCGGGAGGAATGAGCAGTTCTTC
CDR3aa: CASSLVWGTSGRNEQFF

j_gene: TRBJ2-3
abundance: -
v_gene: TRBV5-1
d_gene: TRBD1
CDR3nt: TGCGCCAGCAGCTTCACAGGGGACAGCACAGATACGCAGTATTTT
CDR3aa: CASSFTGDSTDTQYF

j_gene: TRBJ1-2
abundance: few
v_gene: TRBV6-6
d_gene: TRBD1
CDR3nt: TGTGCCAGCAGAACAGGGGGCTTTGGCTACACCTTC
CDR3aa: CASRTGGFGYTF

j_gene: TRBJ1-2
abundance: few
v_gene: TRBV7-8
d_gene: TRBD1
CDR3nt: TGTGCCAGCAGCTTAAGGACAGGGGGCTTAAACTATGGCTACACCTTC
CDR3aa: CASSLRTGGLNYGYTF

j_gene: TRBJ2-7
abundance: -
v_gene: TRBV9
d_gene: -
CDR3nt: TGTGCCAGCAGCGTAGAAGACTCAACCTACGAGCAGTACTTC
CDR3aa: CASSVEDSTYEQYF

j_gene: TRBJ2-2
abundance: -
v_gene: TRBV5-6
d_gene: -
CDR3nt: TGTGCCAGCAGCTTGACGACAGACATGAACACCGGGGAGCTGTTTTTT
CDR3aa: CASSLTTDMNTGELFF

j_gene: TRBJ2-1
abundance: -
v_gene: TRBV18
d_gene: TRBD1
CDR3nt: TGTGCCAGCTCGCGCGACCGGGACAGCCGTCTGCATGAGCAGTTCTTC
CDR3aa: CASSRDRDSRLHEQFF

j_gene: TRBJ2-6
abundance: -
v_gene: TRBV15
d_gene: -
CDR3nt: TGTGCCACCAGCAGAGATTTGGGAACGGACATGGGGTCTGGGGCCAACGTCCTGACTTTC
CDR3aa: CATSRDLGTDMGSGANVLTF